Listed here are 30 T cell receptor beta chains from one sample, sequenced in a study of blood T cell repertoires in COVID-19. TCRdb's table, derived via immunoSEQ multiplex PCR, lists solely in-frame clones and lacks some. The sample records 60,000 to 90,000 clones, approximately 79% being singletons. Material for sequencing was peripheral blood. The receptors come from a human donor with acute or convalescent COVID-19. The donor label of this sample is uncertain.

The J gene is TRBJ1-1, the V gene TRBV5-1; D not certain. CDR3 length: 15 residues. Germline CDR1 reads SGHRS; CDR2 reads YFSETQ. Trimming pared 4 bases from V and 5 bases from J, leaving 18 bases between. The CDR3 spells CASSPLASGETEAFF. The CDR3 DNA reads TGCGCCAGCAGCCCCCTCGCGAGCGGCGAGACTGAAGCTTTCTTT.

J is TRBJ2-1 and V is TRBV5-4; 10 positions match TRBD2. The germline V gene encodes CDR1 SGHNT and CDR2 YYREEE (reference sequence). The CDR3 loop spans 15 amino acids. Trimming cost V 4 bases and J 4 bases; bases outside gene matches: 5. The CDR3 here is CASSATSGPYNEQFF. The CDR3, as DNA: TGTGCCAGCAGCGCGACTAGCGGGCCTTACAATGAGCAGTTCTTC. Supplemented by reference TRBV5-4 and TRBJ2-1, the full variable domain reads ETGVTQSPTHLIKTRGQQVTLRCSSQSGHNTVSWYQQALGQGPQFIFQYYREEENGRGNFPPRFSGLQFPNYSSELNVNALELDDSALYLCASSATSGPYNEQFFGPGTRLTVL.

The chain couples TRBV7-9 to TRBJ2-5; 11 bases map to TRBD1. V lost 5 bases, J lost 1 base, and 3 bases stayed unmatched. The CDR3 contains 15 residues. CDR1 is SEHNR and CDR2 is FQNEAQ in the germline V gene (reference sequence). CDR3 in amino acids: CASSRGTGGQETQYF. In DNA form, the CDR3 reads TGTGCCAGCAGCCGTGGGACAGGGGGCCAAGAGACCCAGTACTTC.

The chain carries TRBV7-9 and TRBJ2-2, with 12 nucleotides matching TRBD2. The ends lost 5 bases at V and 8 bases at J; junction bases unmatched: 9. Germline V gene data show CDR1 as SEHNR and CDR2 as FQNEAQ (reference sequence). The CDR3 has 16 residues. The CDR3 coding sequence is TGTGCCAGCAGCAAGATGGGACTAGCGGGTACTGGGGAGCTGTTTTTT. Translation: CASSKMGLAGTGELFF.

This clone occurred once. This specimen includes other DNA sequences encoding the same CDR3. The J gene is TRBJ2-2, the V gene TRBV28, with TRBD1 matching over 7 bases. The length of the CDR3 is 13 residues. V shed 4 bases, J shed 7 bases, and the junction held 3 bases outside the gene matches. Per the germline V gene, CDR1 is MDHEN and CDR2 is SYDVKM. CDR3 bases: TGTGCCAGCAGTTCTACAGGGGTCGGGGAGCTGTTTTTT. Translated, it gives CASSSTGVGELFF.

Here the CDR3 reads CASSLILADTDTQYF. The CDR3 DNA is TGTGCCAGCAGCTTGATACTAGCTGACACAGATACGCAGTATTTT. The chain links TRBV13 to TRBJ2-3; perhaps TRBD2 as D (6 bases). The CDR3 has 15 amino acids. Germline V gene data show CDR1 as PRHDT and CDR2 as FYEKMQ (reference sequence). The V and J ends lost 3 bases and 2 bases respectively, with 12 bases between them.

On this clone: The germline gene is not matched at one end of the junction; a read error may be the cause. The chain combines TRBV28 with TRBJ2-7; 9 bases map to TRBD2. Per the germline V gene, CDR1 is MDHEN and CDR2 is SYDVKM. The CDR3 sequence is 15 residues long. The CDR3 DNA reads TGTGCCAGCAGTTTATCCGGGACTAGCTACTACCAGCAGTACTTC. The encoded protein is CASSLSGTSYYQQYF. The variable domain in full, with the rest retrieved from reference TRBV28 and TRBJ2-7, is DVKVTQSSRYLVKRTGEKVFLECVQDMDHENMFWYRQDPGLGLRLIYFSYDVKMKEKGDIPEGYSVSREKKERFSLILESASTNQTSMYLCASSLSGTSYYQQYFGPGTRLTVT.

The sample holds one count of this clone. The V call is TRBV4-2, the J call TRBJ2-5, with a tentative D call TRBD1 (6 bases). Deletions cut 1 base from V and 5 bases from J, with 11 bases between. Germline values: CDR1 LGHNA, CDR2 YNFKEQ. The CDR3 is 14 amino acids. DNA for the CDR3: TGTGCCAGCAGCCAAGCGAGGGGGATGGAGACCCAGTACTTC. Its protein is CASSQARGMETQYF.

This clone has just a few counts. The V call is TRBV2, the J call TRBJ2-7; 11 bases fit TRBD1. CDR1 is SNHLY and CDR2 is FYNNEI in the germline V gene. CDR3 length: 15 amino acids. As DNA, the CDR3 is TGTGCCAGCAGAGAAGGGACAGGGGGTTGGTACGAGCAGTACGTC. Its protein is CASREGTGGWYEQYV.

This clone was detected only a few times. The chain has TRBV27 and TRBJ2-7, with 10 bases lining up with TRBD2. The germline gives CDR1 MNHEY, CDR2 SMNVEV (reference sequence). This CDR3 is built from 19 residues. The trim removed 6 bases at V and 0 bases at J, leaving 17 bases unmatched. CDR3 sequence (DNA): TGTGCCAGCAGCGCTACAGGGTGGACTAGCGGAATCCACTCCTACGAGCAGTACTTC. Protein product: CASSATGWTSGIHSYEQYF.

The chain joins TRBV18 to TRBJ2-7; D call uncertain. Per the germline V gene, CDR1 is KGHSH and CDR2 is LQKENI. The CDR3 length is 14 residues. Trimming took off 5 bases at V and 1 base at J, with 12 bases between the two ends. This CDR3 is CASSTGLGSYEQYV. CDR3 bases: TGTGCCAGCTCAACGGGTCTGGGTTCCTACGAGCAGTACGTC.

This clone was recorded a few times. V and J are TRBV2 and TRBJ2-5, with TRBD2 identical over 12 bases. The CDR3 runs to 15 residues. Per the germline V gene, CDR1 is SNHLY and CDR2 is FYNNEI. The junction had 10 bases not matched to a gene; V was cut back by 7 bases and J by 7 bases. CDR3 sequence: CASTDAGGLAGTQYF. The CDR3 bases are TGTGCCAGCACCGATGCTGGGGGACTAGCGGGGACCCAGTACTTC.

This clone was seen only once. This chain connects TRBV7-8 to TRBJ2-7, with 11 positions matching TRBD2. Looked up from germline, CDR1 is SGHVS and CDR2 is FQNEAQ. The length of the CDR3 is 15 residues. Germline trimming cut 5 bases from V and 3 bases from J; bases unmatched to any gene: 6. CDR3 DNA sequence: TGTGCCAGCAGCGAGGGAGGGACTAGCGGCTACGAGCAGTACGTC. It is translated as CASSEGGTSGYEQYV.

This clone turned up a few times. The genes are TRBV4-1 and TRBJ1-1, with D unclear. Trimming took off 3 bases at V and 10 bases at J, with 21 bases between the two ends. Looked up from germline, CDR1 is MGHRA and CDR2 is YSYEKL. This CDR3 has 15 amino acids. This CDR3 is CASSQLSLVPAGAFF. The CDR3 DNA sequence: TGCGCCAGCAGCCAGCTAAGTTTGGTCCCGGCAGGAGCTTTCTTT.

The chain is built from TRBV19 and TRBJ2-2; TRBD1 is a possible D gene (8 bases). This CDR3 has 14 amino acids. V gave up 4 bases and J gave up 6 bases, with 12 bases separating them. Germline CDR1 is LNHDA and CDR2 is SQIVND (reference sequence). CDR3 coding DNA: TGTGCCAGTAGTACACAGGGGGGGGCCGGGGAGCTGTTTTTT. It codes for CASSTQGGAGELFF. Looking up the rest from reference TRBV19 and TRBJ2-2 gives the full variable domain: DGGITQSPKYLFRKEGQNVTLSCEQNLNHDAMYWYRQDPGQGLRLIYYSQIVNDFQKGDIAEGYSVSREKKESFPLTVTSAQKNPTAFYLCASSTQGGAGELFFGEGSRLTVL.

This chain connects TRBV7-3 to TRBJ2-1, with unresolved D. This CDR3 has 13 amino acids. The V end was cut by 5 bases, the J end by 7 bases, with 12 bases between. The germline V gene encodes CDR1 SGHTA and CDR2 FQGTGA. CDR3 loop: CASSPTDLNEQFF. The CDR3 coding sequence is TGTGCCAGCAGCCCGACCGACTTGAATGAGCAGTTCTTC.

The gene calls are TRBV5-5 and TRBJ2-7; maybe TRBD2 (5 bases). Germline V gene lookup returns CDR1 SGHKS and CDR2 YYEKEE (reference sequence). The V gene lost 1 base and the J gene lost 4 bases, with 12 bases spanning the gap. CDR3 length: 14 amino acids. CDR3 sequence (DNA): TGTGCCAGCAGCTTGAGCGGACCCAAATACGAGCAGTACTTC. Its protein product is CASSLSGPKYEQYF.

The rearrangement links TRBV2 to TRBJ2-2; a possible D gene is TRBD1 (6 bases). Germline assignment: CDR1 SNHLY and CDR2 FYNNEI. Trimming left V 9 bases short and J 1 base short, with 15 bases between. This CDR3 spans 15 amino acids. The CDR3 sequence: CARGDSTGNTGELFF. In DNA, the CDR3 is TGTGCCAGAGGGGATTCGACAGGGAACACCGGGGAGCTGTTTTTT.

This chain uses TRBV28 with TRBJ2-5, with TRBD2 matching 8 bases. This CDR3 spans 14 amino acids. V trimming: 6 bases; J trimming: 1 base; junction bases outside the gene matches: 4. CDR1 is MDHEN and CDR2 is SYDVKM in the germline V gene. CDR3 loop: CASSLSGSQETQYF. The CDR3 DNA follows: TGTGCCAGCAGCCTAAGCGGGAGCCAAGAGACCCAGTACTTC.

The CDR3, as DNA: TGCGCCAGCAGCTTCGGACAGGCATCAGATACGCAGTATTTT. This sequence encodes CASSFGQASDTQYF. The chain uses TRBV5-1 and TRBJ2-3, with TRBD1 identical over 7 bases. The CDR3 has 14 residues. The V segment lost 2 bases and the J segment 4 bases; nucleotides outside the gene matches: 4. Germline values: CDR1 SGHRS, CDR2 YFSETQ.

The J gene is TRBJ1-1, the V gene TRBV19, with D perhaps matching TRBD1 (5 bases). Germline lookup yields CDR1 LNHDA and CDR2 SQIVND (reference sequence). The CDR3 loop spans 12 amino acids. Trimming shortened V by 9 bases and J by 7 bases, and 15 bases separated the two germline ends. The CDR3 coding sequence is TGTGCCAGCCAGGGAGTGCGGGGTGAAGCTTTCTTT. This gives the protein CASQGVRGEAFF.

CDR3 bases: TGTGCCAGCAGACAGGGTTTGGTCTACCGGCAGTTCTTC. Protein: CASRQGLVYRQFF. V gene TRBV6-5 combines with J gene TRBJ2-1, with D perhaps matching TRBD1 (6 bases). Germline assignment: CDR1 MNHEY and CDR2 SVGAGI. The CDR3 consists of 13 residues. V lost 6 bases to trimming and J lost 12 bases, with 18 bases between them.

The V call is TRBV2, the J call TRBJ1-4; 7 nucleotides align to TRBD1. The CDR3 covers 14 residues. V was clipped by 5 bases and J by 4 bases; unmatched bases: 4. Germline lookup yields CDR1 SNHLY and CDR2 FYNNEI. Here the CDR3 reads CASSFRDSNEKLFF. The CDR3 coding sequence is TGTGCCAGCAGTTTCCGGGACAGTAATGAAAAACTGTTTTTT.

The DNA for the CDR3 is TGCGCCAGCAGCAGTGACAGGACCTCGAACACCGGGGAGCTGTTTTTT. The encoded protein is CASSSDRTSNTGELFF. V and J are TRBV5-1 and TRBJ2-2; TRBD1 is a possible D gene (6 bases). V lost 4 bases and J 0 bases, leaving 13 bases between the germline ends. Germline V gene lookup returns CDR1 SGHRS and CDR2 YFSETQ. This CDR3 comprises 16 residues.

J is TRBJ2-7 and V is TRBV25-1, with 8 bases fitting TRBD1. The CDR3 spans 12 residues. V lost 4 bases, J lost 4 bases, and 0 bases stayed unmatched. Germline lookup yields CDR1 MGHDK and CDR2 SYGVNS. The DNA for the CDR3 is TGTGCCAGCAGTGGGACAGGGTACGAGCAGTACGTC. This encodes CASSGTGYEQYV.

The chain uses TRBV3-1 (or the pseudogene TRBV3-2) and TRBJ1-5, with 10 bases that match TRBD1. The CDR3 has 16 residues. The trim removed 1 base at V and 0 bases at J, leaving 0 bases unmatched. Per germline, CDR1 LGHDT and CDR2 YNNKEL (reference sequence). DNA of the CDR3: TGTGCCAGCAGCCAAGGGACAGGGGGTAGCAATCAGCCCCAGCATTTT. It codes for CASSQGTGGSNQPQHF.

V gene TRBV5-3 combines with J gene TRBJ2-4; 8 bases align to TRBD1. TRBV5-3 is treated as an ORF (open reading frame) with a function not yet certain. CDR3 size: 16 residues. J gave up 0 bases and V 10 bases, and 12 bases lay outside the gene matches. CDR3 protein: CAGHKTGVGAKNIQYF. The CDR3 bases are TGTGCCGGACATAAGACAGGGGTCGGAGCCAAAAACATTCAGTACTTC.

This clone was observed a few times. Germline is not matched at one junction end, which may reflect a read error. This sequence joins TRBV30 and TRBJ1-1; D perhaps matches TRBD1 (6 bases). The CDR3 spans 12 residues. Germline V CDR1 and CDR2: GTSNPN, SVGIG (reference sequence). CDR3 sequence reads: CAWSGDTPLVVF. The CDR3 coding sequence is TGTGCCTGGAGTGGGGACACGCCGTTGGTTGTCTTT. The whole variable domain, remainder taken from reference TRBV30 and TRBJ1-1, is SQTIHQWPATLVQPVGSPLSLECTVEGTSNPNLYWYRQAAGRGLQLLFYSVGIGQISSEVPQNLSASRPQDRQFILSSKKLLLSDSGFYLCAWSGDTPLVVFGQGTRLTVV.

The CDR3 bases are TGTGCCAGCAGCCAAGATAGAGACAGCCTGAAAGCTTTCTTT. This codes for CASSQDRDSLKAFF. The rearrangement links TRBV3-1 (or the pseudogene TRBV3-2) to TRBJ1-1; weak D call: TRBD1 (5 bases). The CDR3 length is 14 residues. Germline CDR1 is LGHDT and CDR2 is YNNKEL (reference sequence). Trimming took 0 bases from V and 9 from J, leaving 14 bases between them.

This clone was recorded once. V is TRBV7-2 and J is TRBJ1-1, with D perhaps matching TRBD1 (6 bases). CDR1 and CDR2 from the germline V gene are SGHTA and FQGNSA. CDR3 length: 15 amino acids. V was trimmed by 1 base and J by 1 base, leaving 10 bases between them. The CDR3 sequence: CASSLEQGRNTEAFF. CDR3 in DNA: TGTGCCAGCAGCTTAGAACAGGGCCGGAACACTGAAGCTTTCTTT.